This T cell receptor (beta chain) was documented in a study of PD-1 blockade in classical Hodgkin lymphoma. The study's findings and limits: While CD8+ TCR diversity did not rise significantly by C4D1, CD4+ TCR diversity did.

Time point: cycle 4 day 1 (C4D1), after less than seven weeks of nivolumab. Every patient relapsed after autologous stem cell transplantation, and brentuximab vedotin exposure varied. Libraries were prepared by immunoSEQ multiplex PCR; TCRdb keeps only in-frame clonotypes and omits some of them. This table has some 110,000 clones, approximately 89% appearing once. Per germline, CDR1 GTSNPN and CDR2 SVGIG (reference sequence). The CDR3 runs to 13 residues. V was pared by 2 bases and J by 7 bases, with 12 bases between. A remark on this clone: Its antigen is unidentified.

The origin of this receptor is a human donor with classical Hodgkin lymphoma. The chain carries TRBV30 and TRBJ1-5; TRBD1 is a possible D gene (6 bases). The sequenced sample was peripheral blood mononuclear cells (PBMCs), obtained before the fourth cycle of nivolumab. In DNA, the CDR3 is TGTGCCTGGAGTAGGGGGGGCCAGCAGCCCCAGCATTTT. Its protein is CAWSRGGQQPQHF.